This T cell receptor beta chain was identified during a study of blood T cell repertoires in COVID-19. The wider study: The cDNA or gDNA used as material had been derived from T cells, B-cell-depleted T cells, or PBMCs.

In the source study's methods: Estimation of nucleated cell counts relied on the amplification of reference gene primers. Clones were read by immunoSEQ multiplex PCR, and TCRdb kept only the in-frame ones, dropping some. V, J and clone size are taken as reported in that table, and D and trimming were inferred from the DNA itself. The sample records roughly 88,000 clones, around 80% being singletons. This CDR3 contains 15 residues. CDR1 and CDR2 from the germline V gene are SGHTS and YDEGEE. Between the trimmed V and J ends, which lost 0 bases and 4 bases, there was a span of 13 bases. Material: peripheral blood. This receptor was obtained from a woman of 80 years or more with acute or convalescent COVID-19. The chain joins TRBV5-8 to TRBJ1-2; D is ambiguous. The CDR3 DNA sequence: TGTGCCAGCAGCTTGGGGCCGACAAACACCTATGGCTACACCTTC. Encoded protein: CASSLGPTNTYGYTF.